The following is a TCR beta chain sequence with its context. Its matching antigen is unknown. Germline-derived CDR1 and CDR2 are SNHLY and FYNNEI. V gave up 6 bases and J gave up 13 bases; unmatched junction bases: 12. CDR3 length: 13 amino acids. The data are from a study of cytomegalovirus exposure and HLA in healthy donors. PCR amplification relied on 60 Vbeta primers (plus 13 Jbeta primers). Method: immunoSEQ multiplex PCR; TCRdb's copy keeps in-frame clones and lacks some. The sample has roughly 100,000 clones; around three quarters are singletons. The study, taken as a whole, reports: Using the classifier, cytomegalovirus status was reportedly diagnosed with high specificity and sensitivity. A few V segments could not be told apart, such as TRBV6-2 and TRBV6-3, and were left out.

The receptor was derived from a female donor in good health and CMV-seropositive. The chain couples TRBV2 to TRBJ1-2; TRBD1 agrees at 9 bases. Sequencing used PBMCs. CDR3 region: CASSPGQGPPITF. DNA for the CDR3: TGTGCCAGCAGCCCGGGACAGGGCCCCCCTATCACCTTC.